This TCR beta chain emerged from a study of radiation and T cells in renal cell carcinoma. Study-level findings and limits: In blood, top tumor clones expanded by 2 weeks, shrinking by 4. Baseline intratumoral clonotype presence is unknown without pretreatment biopsies.

This clone was recorded only once. What it binds is unknown. The time point denotes: blood 4 weeks post-SBRT, at nephrectomy. The treatment was: 15 Gy SBRT to primary tumor, nephrectomy 4 weeks later. Radiation-treated patients gave blood at baseline, week 2 and week 4. The tumor was a clear cell renal cell carcinoma. Clones were read by immunoSEQ multiplex PCR, and TCRdb kept only the in-frame ones, dropping some. The repertoire holds roughly 45,000 clones, with around four fifths as singletons. V gave up 2 bases and J gave up 4 bases, with 15 bases separating them. Germline CDR1 and CDR2: SGHRS and YFSETQ. The CDR3 totals 16 residues.

Sequenced material: blood, taken from a patient whose treatment included radiotherapy and nephrectomy. This chain connects TRBV5-1 to TRBJ2-2; D is perhaps TRBD1 (7 bases). This TCR was recovered from a woman between 65 and 79 years old with renal cell carcinoma. The CDR3 region is CASSFPRQGGTGELFF. The CDR3 bases are TGCGCCAGCAGCTTCCCGAGACAGGGAGGCACCGGGGAGCTGTTTTTT.